A single sample gave rise to the 6 T cell receptor beta chains below, sequenced in a study of T cells after yellow fever vaccination. TCRdb called the 5' RACE reads again in MiXCR, with one record for every CDR3 protein. The sample has more than 20,000 distinct CDR3 sequences; 4% to 6% are singletons. The sample here was PBMCs, either bulk or a sorted T-cell subset (CD4+, CD8+, memory, or dextramer-sorted; not recorded which), taken around 45 days after the first yellow fever vaccination. Every receptor here comes from a man between 18 and 35 years old who received the YFV17D yellow fever vaccine.

This clonotype was counted at least ten times. This chain connects TRBV2 to TRBJ2-1; unclear D gene. CDR1 and CDR2 from the germline V gene are SNHLY and FYNNEI. The CDR3 length is 12 residues. V was clipped by 3 bases and J by 12 bases, with 12 bases between them. CDR3 sequence reads: CASSDLGWGQFF. The CDR3 DNA reads TGTGCCAGCAGTGATCTGGGTTGGGGGCAGTTCTTC.

This clonotype came up many times. The J gene is TRBJ1-2, the V gene TRBV5-1; D not resolved. This CDR3 region has 14 residues. Germline CDR1 and CDR2: SGHRS and YFSETQ. With 3 bases removed from V and 0 bases from J, the gap between germline ends came to 9 bases. In DNA, the CDR3 is TGCGCCAGCAGCTCTGAAGGGACTAACTATGGCTACACCTTC. Translated, it gives CASSSEGTNYGYTF.

This clonotype has ten or more counts. V is TRBV12-3 or TRBV12-4 and J is TRBJ1-5; D gene unclear. With 8 bases removed from V and 7 bases from J, the gap between germline ends came to 15 bases. The CDR3 length is 13 residues. The CDR3 here is CASAGGYDQPQHF. DNA for the CDR3: TGTGCCAGCGCCGGCGGGTATGACCAGCCCCAGCATTTT.

This chain connects TRBV15 to TRBJ1-6; D is uncertain. CDR1 LNHNV and CDR2 YYDKDF come from the germline V gene (reference sequence). The CDR3 contains 13 residues. Trimming removed 0 bases from V and 13 bases from J, with 10 bases in between. Written as DNA, the CDR3 is TGTGCCACCAGCAGAGATCGGAGTGCTCCCCTCCACTTT. Protein: CATSRDRSAPLHF.

This clonotype came up many times. The chain links TRBV4-1 to TRBJ1-2, with D maybe TRBD1 (5 bases). This CDR3 has 15 residues. CDR1 is MGHRA and CDR2 is YSYEKL in the germline V gene. V shed 3 bases and J shed 11 bases, with 22 bases lying between them. The CDR3 coding sequence is TGCGCCAGCAGCCAGGCTCTCAGGGAGGGGAGGCGATACACCTTC. Its protein is CASSQALREGRRYTF.

V gene TRBV9 combines with J gene TRBJ2-1; D might be TRBD2 (6 bases). The germline V gene encodes CDR1 SGDLS and CDR2 YYNGEE. The V end lost 0 bases, the J end lost 10 bases, and 14 bases lay between the germline ends. The length of the CDR3 is 14 residues. The CDR3 spells CASSVEPSVREQFF. Here the CDR3 DNA reads TGTGCCAGCAGCGTAGAACCTAGCGTGCGGGAGCAGTTCTTC.